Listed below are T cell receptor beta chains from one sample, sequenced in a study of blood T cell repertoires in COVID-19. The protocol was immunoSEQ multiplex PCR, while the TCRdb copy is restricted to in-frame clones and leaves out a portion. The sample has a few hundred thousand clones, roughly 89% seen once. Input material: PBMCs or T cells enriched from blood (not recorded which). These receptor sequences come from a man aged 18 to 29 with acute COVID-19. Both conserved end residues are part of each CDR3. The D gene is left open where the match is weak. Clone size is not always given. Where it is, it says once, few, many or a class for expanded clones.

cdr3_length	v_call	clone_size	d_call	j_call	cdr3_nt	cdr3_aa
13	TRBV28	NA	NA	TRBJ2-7	TGTGCCAGCAGTTTAGGACAGCACTACGAGCAGTACTTC	CASSLGQHYEQYF
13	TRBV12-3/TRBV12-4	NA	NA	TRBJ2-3	TGTGCCAGCGGGACTTTTAGCACAGATACGCAGTATTTT	CASGTFSTDTQYF
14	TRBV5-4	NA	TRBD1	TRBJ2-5	TGTGCCAGCAGCTCCGACAGGGAACAAGAGACCCAGTACTTC	CASSSDREQETQYF
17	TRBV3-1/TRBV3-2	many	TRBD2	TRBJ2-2	TGTGCCAGCAGCCAAGATGGACTAGCGGCGAACACCGGGGAGCTGTTTTTT	CASSQDGLAANTGELFF
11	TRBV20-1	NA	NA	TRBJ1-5	TGCAGTTCTATCAGGATCCAGCCCCAGCATTTT	CSSIRIQPQHF
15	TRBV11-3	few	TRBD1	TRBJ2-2	TGTGCCAGCAGCTTCCTAACAGGGGACACCGGGGAGCTGTTTTTT	CASSFLTGDTGELFF
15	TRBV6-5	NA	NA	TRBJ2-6	TGTGCCAGCATCTTATGGGGAGACGGGGCCAACGTCCTGACTTTC	CASILWGDGANVLTF
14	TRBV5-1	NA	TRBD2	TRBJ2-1	TGCGCCAGCAGCTTGGGACTAGCTCCCAATGAGCAGTTCTTC	CASSLGLAPNEQFF
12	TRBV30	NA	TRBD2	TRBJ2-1	TGTGCCTCAGGACTAGCGGACAATGAGCAGTTCTTC	CASGLADNEQFF
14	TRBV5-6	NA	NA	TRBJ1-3	TGTGCCAGCAGCTTTCCGGGGTCCGGAAACACCATATATTTT	CASSFPGSGNTIYF
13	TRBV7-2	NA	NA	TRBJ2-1	TGTGCCAGCAGCTCGGTATCCGACAATGAGCAGTTCTTC	CASSSVSDNEQFF
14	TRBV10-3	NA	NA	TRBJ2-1	TGTGCCATCAGTGAGTCGAGTTTGGCTAGCGAGCAGTTCTTC	CAISESSLASEQFF
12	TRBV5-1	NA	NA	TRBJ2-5	TGCGCCAGCAGACAGGGACAAGAGACCCAGTACTTC	CASRQGQETQYF
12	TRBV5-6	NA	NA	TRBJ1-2	TGTGCCAGCAGCTTTCTTGACTATGGCTACACCTTC	CASSFLDYGYTF
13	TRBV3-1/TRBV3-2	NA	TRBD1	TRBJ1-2	TGTGCCAGCAGCGCCCGACAGGGTGATGGCTACACCTTC	CASSARQGDGYTF
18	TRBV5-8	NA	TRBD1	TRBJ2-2	TGTGCCAGCAATCCGGCGAAAATCGACGGGGACAGATCAGGGGAGCTGTTTTTT	CASNPAKIDGDRSGELFF
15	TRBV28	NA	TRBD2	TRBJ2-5	TGTGCCAGCAAAACTAGCGGGAGGTCCCGAGAGACCCAGTACTTC	CASKTSGRSRETQYF